The rows below give T cell receptor beta chains drawn from one sample of a study of blood T cell repertoires in COVID-19. The data were produced by immunoSEQ multiplex PCR, yet TCRdb's version contains in-frame clones alone and is incomplete. The sample carries some 300,000 clones, roughly 90% recorded once. Material: peripheral blood. The receptors were gathered from a woman in her sixties or seventies with COVID-19, enrolled during active disease. CDR3s include the opening cysteine and the closing phenylalanine or tryptophan. The D gene is left open where the match is weak. Clone size, where shown, is once, few, many, or a class for clones that have expanded.

TRBV5-6	TRBD1	NA	TRBJ1-1	CASSRDSLNTEAFF	TGTGCCAGCAGCCGGGACAGCTTGAACACTGAAGCTTTCTTT
TRBV18	TRBD1	NA	TRBJ2-5	CASSGSGTAVQETQYF	TGTGCCAGCTCCGGGTCCGGGACAGCGGTACAAGAGACCCAGTACTTC
TRBV4-1	NA	NA	TRBJ2-3	CASSLLESTDTQYF	TGCGCCAGCAGCCTGCTAGAAAGCACAGATACGCAGTATTTT
TRBV10-3	NA	NA	TRBJ1-1	CAISDYRSTEAFF	TGTGCCATCAGTGATTATCGGTCCACTGAAGCTTTCTTT
TRBV7-2	TRBD1	NA	TRBJ1-2	CASRGTGALYGYTF	TGTGCCAGCAGGGGGACAGGGGCCCTCTATGGCTACACCTTC
TRBV30	NA	NA	TRBJ1-2	CAWTEANYGYTF	TGTGCCTGGACAGAAGCTAACTATGGCTACACCTTC
TRBV6-6	NA	NA	TRBJ2-3	CASSYNPLTDTQYF	TGTGCCAGCAGTTACAATCCCCTAACAGATACGCAGTATTTT
TRBV13	TRBD2	NA	TRBJ2-7	CASSPGLADFQVYEQYF	TGTGCCAGCAGCCCCGGACTAGCGGACTTCCAGGTCTACGAGCAGTACTTC
TRBV19	NA	NA	TRBJ2-7	CASSTTTGSLEQYF	TGTGCCAGTAGTACAACAACAGGGTCCCTCGAGCAGTACTTC
TRBV30	NA	NA	TRBJ1-2	CAWSVHPGTSYTF	TGTGCCTGGAGTGTACACCCAGGGACTAGCTACACCTTC
TRBV18	TRBD2	NA	TRBJ2-1	CASSPAAGGGGEQFF	TGTGCCAGCTCACCCGCAGCGGGGGGCGGGGGTGAGCAGTTCTTC
TRBV5-4	TRBD1	NA	TRBJ2-2	CASRGTGDTGELFF	TGTGCCAGTCGTGGGACAGGGGACACCGGGGAGCTGTTTTTT
TRBV19	NA	NA	TRBJ1-1	CASSIVAGKETEAFF	TGTGCCAGTAGTATAGTGGCAGGGAAGGAGACTGAAGCTTTCTTT
TRBV5-1	NA	NA	TRBJ1-2	CASSLAGNYGYTF	TGCGCCAGCAGCTTGGCGGGTAACTATGGCTACACCTTC
TRBV20-1	TRBD1	NA	TRBJ2-7	CSASSSATGGTYEQYF	TGCAGTGCTAGTAGTAGCGCAACAGGGGGCACCTACGAGCAGTACTTC
TRBV30	TRBD1	NA	TRBJ1-1	CAWIQGGWNTEAFF	TGTGCCTGGATACAAGGGGGCTGGAACACTGAAGCTTTCTTT
TRBV27	NA	NA	TRBJ2-2	CASSPRGGSNTGELFF	TGTGCCAGCAGTCCGCGTGGAGGATCGAACACCGGGGAGCTGTTTTTT
TRBV9	NA	NA	TRBJ1-1	CASSGSWATEAFF	TGTGCCAGCAGCGGCTCCTGGGCCACTGAAGCTTTCTTT
TRBV7-2	NA	NA	TRBJ2-3	CASSSGYSDTQYF	TGTGCCAGCAGCTCGGGGTACTCAGATACGCAGTATTTT
TRBV7-3	NA	NA	TRBJ2-1	CASNPGNGNEQFF	TGTGCCAGCAACCCAGGGAACGGCAATGAGCAGTTCTTC
TRBV29-1	TRBD1	NA	TRBJ1-2	CSARDRQVDGYTF	TGCAGCGCAAGGGACAGGCAGGTGGATGGCTACACCTTC
TRBV24-1	TRBD1	once	TRBJ2-1	CATSDLGQGTAAYNEQFF	TGTGCCACCAGTGATTTGGGCCAAGGGACAGCAGCCTACAATGAGCAGTTCTTC
TRBV9	TRBD2	NA	TRBJ2-7	CASSSGGSYEQYF	TGTGCCAGCAGCTCGGGGGGCTCCTACGAGCAGTACTTC
TRBV6-5	TRBD1	NA	TRBJ1-1	CASSYMTGDTEAFF	TGTGCCAGCAGTTACATGACAGGGGACACTGAAGCTTTCTTT
TRBV6-2/TRBV6-3	NA	NA	TRBJ2-7	CASSYEGAWGEQYF	TGTGCCAGCAGTTACGAAGGGGCTTGGGGCGAGCAGTACTTC
TRBV19	TRBD1	NA	TRBJ2-7	CASSNQPRTGLYEQYF	TGTGCCAGTAGTAACCAACCCCGGACAGGGCTCTACGAGCAGTACTTC
TRBV7-9	NA	once	TRBJ2-7	CASSLIIYEQYF	TGTGCCAGCAGCTTAATTATCTACGAGCAGTACTTC
TRBV10-3	NA	NA	TRBJ2-2	CAISESGRQVNTGELFF	TGTGCCATCAGTGAGTCAGGGAGACAGGTGAACACCGGGGAGCTGTTTTTT
TRBV6-6	NA	NA	TRBJ2-3	CASSYDQLPPTDTQYF	TGTGCCAGCAGTTACGATCAGTTACCCCCCACAGATACGCAGTATTTT
TRBV5-1	TRBD1	NA	TRBJ1-2	CASSSGQTYGYTF	TGCGCCAGCAGCTCGGGACAGACCTATGGCTACACCTTC
TRBV5-1	NA	NA	TRBJ2-2	CASSLGTVGTGELFF	TGCGCCAGCAGCTTGGGGACAGTCGGCACCGGGGAGCTGTTTTTT
TRBV7-9	NA	NA	TRBJ2-5	CASSLRDSQETQYF	TGTGCCAGCAGCCTACGGGACTCTCAAGAGACCCAGTACTTC
TRBV20-1	NA	NA	TRBJ1-1	CSARGRVEAFF	TGCAGTGCGAGGGGGAGGGTTGAAGCTTTCTTT
TRBV7-6	TRBD1	NA	TRBJ2-7	CASSPGGTYEQYF	TGTGCCAGCAGCCCAGGGGGAACCTACGAGCAGTACTTC
TRBV7-2	TRBD1	NA	TRBJ2-3	CASSLGGQGTDTQYF	TGTGCCAGCAGCTTAGGCGGACAGGGCACAGATACGCAGTATTTT
TRBV28	TRBD1	NA	TRBJ1-5	CASSSLQGDYQPQHF	TGTGCCAGCAGTTCGCTCCAGGGGGATTATCAGCCCCAGCATTTT
TRBV2	NA	NA	TRBJ2-7	CASEVRGEQYF	TGTGCCAGCGAAGTGAGAGGGGAGCAGTACTTC